This T cell receptor beta chain emerged from a study of cytomegalovirus exposure and HLA in healthy donors. Germline V CDR1 and CDR2: SGHTA, FQGNSA. With V trimmed by 5 bases and J by 2 bases, 7 bases remained unmatched. This CDR3 has 15 residues. With regard to this clone: The antigen is undetermined. The identical CDR3 is also encoded by other nucleotide sequences in the sample.

The PCR employed 60 Vbeta primers together with 13 Jbeta primers. TCRdb's table, derived via immunoSEQ multiplex PCR, lists solely in-frame clones and lacks some. The sample has some 150,000 clones, roughly 80% seen once. Study findings and constraints: Reportedly, fewer N-insertions than the approximately 690-donor mean appeared in an Asian-associated ancestry cluster in a later analysis. Analyzed later, most CMV-associated TCR beta chains appeared HLA-restricted. The dataset shows that most TCR sequences were rare, while some public TCRs occurred in many donors.

The chain is built from TRBV7-2 and TRBJ1-1; 8 nucleotides align to TRBD1. This TCR was sampled from a woman aged 40 to 50 in good health and CMV-seropositive. What was sequenced was PBMCs. The CDR3 DNA reads TGTGCCAGCAGCACCCCCGGGACAGGTAACACTGAAGCTTTCTTT. Protein: CASSTPGTGNTEAFF.